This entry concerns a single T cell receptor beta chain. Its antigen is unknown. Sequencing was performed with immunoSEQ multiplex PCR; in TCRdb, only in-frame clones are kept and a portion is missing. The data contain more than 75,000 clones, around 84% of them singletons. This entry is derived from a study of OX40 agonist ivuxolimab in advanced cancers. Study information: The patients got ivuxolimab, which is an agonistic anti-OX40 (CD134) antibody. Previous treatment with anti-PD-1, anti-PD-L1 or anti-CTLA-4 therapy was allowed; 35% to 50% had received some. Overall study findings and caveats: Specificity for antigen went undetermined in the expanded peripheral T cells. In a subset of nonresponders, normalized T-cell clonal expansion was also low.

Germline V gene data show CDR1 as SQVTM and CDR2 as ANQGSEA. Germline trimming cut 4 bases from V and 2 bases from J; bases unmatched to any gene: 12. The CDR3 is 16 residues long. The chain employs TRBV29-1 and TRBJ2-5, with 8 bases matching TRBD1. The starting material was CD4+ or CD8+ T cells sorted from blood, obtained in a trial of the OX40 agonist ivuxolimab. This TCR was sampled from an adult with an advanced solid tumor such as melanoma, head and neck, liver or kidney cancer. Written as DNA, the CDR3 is TGCAGCGTTGGCCATAGACAGGGGATCCCTCAAGAGACCCAGTACTTC. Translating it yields CSVGHRQGIPQETQYF.